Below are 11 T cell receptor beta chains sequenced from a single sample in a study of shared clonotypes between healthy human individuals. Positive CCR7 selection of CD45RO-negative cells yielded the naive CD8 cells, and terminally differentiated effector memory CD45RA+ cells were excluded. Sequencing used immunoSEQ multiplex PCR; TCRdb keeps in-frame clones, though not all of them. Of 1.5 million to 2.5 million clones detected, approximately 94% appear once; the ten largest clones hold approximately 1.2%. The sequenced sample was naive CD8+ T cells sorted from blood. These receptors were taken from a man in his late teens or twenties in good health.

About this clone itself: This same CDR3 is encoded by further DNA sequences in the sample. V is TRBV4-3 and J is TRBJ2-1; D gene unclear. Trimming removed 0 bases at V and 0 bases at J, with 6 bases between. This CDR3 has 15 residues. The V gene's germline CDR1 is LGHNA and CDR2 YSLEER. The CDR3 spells CASSQDSSSYNEQFF. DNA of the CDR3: TGCGCCAGCAGCCAAGACTCAAGCTCCTACAATGAGCAGTTCTTC.

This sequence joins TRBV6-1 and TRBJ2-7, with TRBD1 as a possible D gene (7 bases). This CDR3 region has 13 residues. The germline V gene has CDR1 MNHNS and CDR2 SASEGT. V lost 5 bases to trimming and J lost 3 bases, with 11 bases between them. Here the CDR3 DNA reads TGTGCCAGCAGTTTGCGGGACAGCTACGAGCAGTACTTC. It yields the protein CASSLRDSYEQYF.

The CDR3 spells CASSAGQGIPGELFF. The CDR3 nucleotides read TGTGCCAGCAGCGCTGGACAGGGAATCCCCGGGGAGCTGTTTTTT. The chain combines TRBV5-6 with TRBJ2-2; 8 bases map to TRBD1. Germline values: CDR1 SGHDT, CDR2 YYEEEE. The CDR3 covers 15 residues. The ends lost 4 bases at V and 6 bases at J; junction bases unmatched: 8.

The CDR3 loop is CASSQDPSGSFEQYF. The CDR3 nucleotides are TGCGCCAGCAGCCAAGACCCTAGCGGGAGTTTCGAGCAGTACTTC. The rearrangement links TRBV4-1 to TRBJ2-7, with 10 bases aligning to TRBD2. Per the germline V gene, CDR1 is MGHRA and CDR2 is YSYEKL. The length of the CDR3 is 15 residues. With 0 bases clipped from V and 6 bases from J, the junction kept 5 bases outside the gene matches.

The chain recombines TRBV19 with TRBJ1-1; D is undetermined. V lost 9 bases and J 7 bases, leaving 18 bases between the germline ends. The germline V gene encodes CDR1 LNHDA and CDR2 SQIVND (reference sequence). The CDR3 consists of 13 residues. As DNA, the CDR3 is TGTGCCAGCTCCTCGGTGCTTGTGGGTGAAGCTTTCTTT. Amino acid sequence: CASSSVLVGEAFF.

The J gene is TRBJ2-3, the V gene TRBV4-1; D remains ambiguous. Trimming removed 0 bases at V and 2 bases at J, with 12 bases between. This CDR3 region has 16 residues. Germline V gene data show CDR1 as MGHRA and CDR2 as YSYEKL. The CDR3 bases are TGCGCCAGCAGCCAAGATCCCATAGGAGACACAGATACGCAGTATTTT. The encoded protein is CASSQDPIGDTDTQYF.

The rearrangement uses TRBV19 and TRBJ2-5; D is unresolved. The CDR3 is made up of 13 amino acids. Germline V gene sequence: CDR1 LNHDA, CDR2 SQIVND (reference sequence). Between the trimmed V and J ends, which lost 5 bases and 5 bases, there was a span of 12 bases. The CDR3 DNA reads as TGTGCCAGTAGTGGCTGGATATGGGAGACCCAGTACTTC. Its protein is CASSGWIWETQYF.

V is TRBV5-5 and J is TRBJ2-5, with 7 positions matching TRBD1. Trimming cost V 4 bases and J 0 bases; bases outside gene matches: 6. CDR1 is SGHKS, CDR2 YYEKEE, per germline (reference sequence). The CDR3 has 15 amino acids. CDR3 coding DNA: TGTGCCAGCAGCCCGGGACAGAACTACCAAGAGACCCAGTACTTC. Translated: CASSPGQNYQETQYF.

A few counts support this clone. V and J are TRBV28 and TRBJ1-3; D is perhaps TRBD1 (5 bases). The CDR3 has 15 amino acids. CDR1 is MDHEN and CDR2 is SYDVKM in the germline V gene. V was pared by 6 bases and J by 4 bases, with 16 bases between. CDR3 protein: CASSFGGSGGNTIYF. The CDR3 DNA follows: TGTGCCAGCAGCTTCGGGGGTTCGGGCGGAAACACCATATATTTT. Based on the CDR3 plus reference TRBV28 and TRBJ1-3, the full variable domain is DVKVTQSSRYLVKRTGEKVFLECVQDMDHENMFWYRQDPGLGLRLIYFSYDVKMKEKGDIPEGYSVSREKKERFSLILESASTNQTSMYLCASSFGGSGGNTIYFGEGSWLTVV.

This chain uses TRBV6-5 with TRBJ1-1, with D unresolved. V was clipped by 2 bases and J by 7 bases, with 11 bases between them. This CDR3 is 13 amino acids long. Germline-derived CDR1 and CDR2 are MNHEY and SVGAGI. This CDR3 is CASSYGSRSEAFF. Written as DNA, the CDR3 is TGTGCCAGCAGTTACGGCAGTAGGAGTGAAGCTTTCTTT.

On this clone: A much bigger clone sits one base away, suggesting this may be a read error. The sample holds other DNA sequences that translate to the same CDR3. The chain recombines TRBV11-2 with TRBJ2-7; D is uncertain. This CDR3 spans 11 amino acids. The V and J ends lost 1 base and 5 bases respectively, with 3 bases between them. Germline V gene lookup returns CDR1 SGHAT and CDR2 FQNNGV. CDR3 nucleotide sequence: TGTGCCAGCAGCTTAGGCGACGAGCAGTACTTC. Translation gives CASSLGDEQYF.